The TCR beta chain under discussion was sequenced for a study of PD-L1 blockade in urothelial cancer. This CDR3 has 14 amino acids. With V trimmed by 7 bases and J by 5 bases, 8 bases remained unmatched. Germline V gene lookup returns CDR1 SGDLS and CDR2 YYNGEE. The table came from immunoSEQ multiplex PCR; TCRdb's copy has only in-frame clones and leaves some out. Here the sample spans about 30,000 clones, over 80% being singletons. The rearrangement links TRBV9 to TRBJ2-1; 8 bases map to TRBD1. The material sequenced was PBMCs, taken around atezolizumab (anti-PD-L1) treatment. This sequence was found in a man aged 45-65 years with urothelial cancer. The CDR3 bases are TGTGCCAGCTCCTCGGGACAGGAGCACAATGAGCAGTTCTTC. As protein: CASSSGQEHNEQFF.